This passage covers 32 T cell receptor beta chains from one sample sequenced in a study of early T cells in non-severe SARS-CoV-2 infection. From the 5' RACE reads, TCRdb called clonotypes with MiXCR, one entry per CDR3 protein. This sample has some 76,000 distinct CDR3 sequences, with about 14% found just once. The sample consisted of whole blood. The receptors shown here come from an adult who was a healthcare worker with PCR-confirmed SARS-CoV-2 infection or an uninfected control (not recorded which).

In the case of this clonotype: A read error may produce the germline difference seen at one junction end. CDR3 sequence: CSAMGLGRENF. The CDR3 DNA is TGCAGTGCTATGGGACTAGGGAGAGAAAACTTC. The chain links TRBV20-1 to TRBJ2-4, with 8 nucleotides matching TRBD2. The length of the CDR3 is 11 residues. Per germline, CDR1 DFQATT and CDR2 SNEGSKA (reference sequence).

The chain combines TRBV15 with TRBJ2-2; no reliable D call. V was pared by 11 bases and J by 8 bases, with 6 bases between. The CDR3 is 9 amino acids. Germline V gives CDR1 LNHNV, CDR2 YYDKDF (reference sequence). The DNA for the CDR3 is TGTGCCGCCCCGGGGGAGCTGTTTTTT. It is translated as CAAPGELFF. The full variable domain, its missing parts supplied by reference TRBV15 and TRBJ2-2, is DAMVIQNPRYQVTQFGKPVTLSCSQTLNHNVMYWYQQKSSQAPKLLFHYYDKDFNNEADTPDNFQSRRPNTSFCFLDIRSPGLGDTAMYLCAAPGELFFGEGSRLTVL.

The V gene is TRBV12-5, the J gene TRBJ1-5, with TRBD1 identical over 7 bases. The length of the CDR3 is 14 residues. Germline assignment: CDR1 LGHNT and CDR2 FRNRAP. V shed 5 bases and J 7 bases; nucleotides not matched to a gene: 8. The chain's CDR3 is CASGPDRASQPQHF. CDR3 bases: TGTGCTAGTGGTCCCGACAGGGCTAGCCAGCCCCAGCATTTT.

This clonotype was recorded at least ten times. This sequence joins TRBV20-1 and TRBJ1-2; D is uncertain. CDR3 size: 11 residues. Germline V lookup: CDR1 DFQATT, CDR2 SNEGSKA (reference sequence). The V end was cut by 4 bases, the J end by 2 bases, with 5 bases between. Here the CDR3 reads CSATGNYGYTF. CDR3 bases: TGCAGTGCTACGGGGAACTATGGCTACACCTTC.

The rearrangement uses TRBV27 and TRBJ2-7; TRBD1 aligns across 12 bases. Per germline, CDR1 MNHEY and CDR2 SMNVEV (reference sequence). This CDR3 spans 14 amino acids. With V trimmed by 5 bases and J by 11 bases, 10 bases remained unmatched. As DNA, the CDR3 is TGTGCCAGCAGTCACCGGGACAGGGGGCCCCACGAGTACTTC. It encodes CASSHRDRGPHEYF.

This chain links TRBV29-1 with TRBJ2-3; 9 bases match TRBD1. The CDR3 has 12 residues. With 7 bases clipped from V and 4 bases from J, the junction kept 3 bases outside the gene matches. Germline CDR1 SQVTM, CDR2 ANQGSEA. The CDR3 region has the DNA TGCAGCGCTACAGGGGGCGCAGATACGCAGTATTTT. Translating gives CSATGGADTQYF.

The rearrangement links TRBV3-1 to TRBJ1-2, with TRBD1 matching over 9 bases. CDR3 length equals 13 residues. The junction had 4 bases not matched to a gene; V was cut back by 4 bases and J by 7 bases. From germline, CDR1 is LGHDT and CDR2 YNNKEL (reference sequence). In DNA, the CDR3 is TGTGCCAGCAGCCGCCGGACAGGGGTTGGCTACACCTTC. It yields the protein CASSRRTGVGYTF.

This clonotype was seen many times. The J gene is TRBJ2-4, the V gene TRBV9; possible D gene TRBD2, 6 bases. The CDR3 is 17 amino acids. V lost 3 bases and J 0 bases, leaving 16 bases between the germline ends. Looked up from germline, CDR1 is SGDLS and CDR2 is YYNGEE. Here the CDR3 reads CASSESGDSLAKNIQYF. CDR3 nucleotide sequence: TGTGCCAGCAGCGAAAGTGGGGACTCACTAGCCAAAAACATTCAGTACTTC.

This clonotype was seen more than once but under ten times. V usage is TRBV5-1 and J usage is TRBJ1-4; 9 bases align to TRBD1. CDR3 length equals 16 residues. After removal of 0 bases from V and 5 bases from J, the junction contained 5 bases not matched to a gene. Germline CDR1 is SGHRS and CDR2 is YFSETQ. The CDR3 region has the DNA TGCGCCAGCAGCTTGGATCCGGGACAGGGCAATGAAAAACTGTTTTTT. This codes for CASSLDPGQGNEKLFF.

The chain links TRBV9 to TRBJ1-6; D is ambiguous. V lost 0 bases and J lost 7, with 11 bases in between. Germline loops: CDR1 SGDLS, CDR2 YYNGEE. The CDR3 has 15 amino acids. CDR3 sequence reads: CASSVDGRANSPLHF. The CDR3 nucleotides read TGTGCCAGCAGCGTAGATGGTAGGGCGAATTCACCCCTCCACTTT.

This rearrangement joins TRBV29-1 to TRBJ2-3; tentatively, D is TRBD1 (5 bases). V lost 4 bases and J 2 bases, leaving 13 bases between the germline ends. From germline, CDR1 is SQVTM and CDR2 ANQGSEA. The CDR3 is made up of 14 amino acids. CDR3: CSVVSGHYTDTQYF. The CDR3 DNA follows: TGCAGCGTTGTTTCAGGACACTACACAGATACGCAGTATTTT.

This clonotype turned up a few times. The chain employs TRBV6-5 and TRBJ2-7, with 7 bases identical to TRBD1. Trimming cost V 5 bases and J 2 bases; bases outside gene matches: 9. The CDR3 runs to 15 residues. The germline gives CDR1 MNHEY, CDR2 SVGAGI. The CDR3 nucleotides read TGTGCCAGCAGTCCAGGGACAGAAAACACCTACGAGCAGTACTTC. Its translation: CASSPGTENTYEQYF.

The DNA of the CDR3 is TGCAGCGTTGAAGAATCCCCCGGGCCAGATACGCAGTATTTT. Amino acid sequence: CSVEESPGPDTQYF. The V call is TRBV29-1, the J call TRBJ2-3, with D unclear. CDR3 length equals 14 residues. The ends were cut back, 0 bases at V and 4 bases at J, with 11 bases in the middle. Per the germline V gene, CDR1 is SQVTM and CDR2 is ANQGSEA.

This clonotype showed up just a few times. The chain combines TRBV9 with TRBJ1-1; D gene uncertain. Germline CDR1 SGDLS, CDR2 YYNGEE. V was shortened by 0 bases and J by 3 bases, with 6 bases between the two germline ends. This CDR3 comprises 13 residues. The CDR3, as DNA: TGTGCCAGCAGCGTAGCCCGACACACTGAAGCTTTCTTT. Its translation: CASSVARHTEAFF.

The chain carries TRBV12-3 or TRBV12-4 and TRBJ2-7, with a weak D call TRBD1 (5 bases). The length of the CDR3 is 13 residues. V lost 5 bases to trimming and J lost 4 bases, with 12 bases between them. CDR3 protein: CASSQNQGYEQYF. The CDR3 DNA sequence: TGTGCCAGCAGTCAAAACCAGGGTTACGAGCAGTACTTC.

V usage is TRBV12-3 or TRBV12-4 and J usage is TRBJ1-2; D not certain. The CDR3 covers 13 residues. V was cut by 6 bases and J by 1 base, with 9 bases left in between. CDR3 nucleotide sequence: TGTGCCAGCAGGGGGAACATTAACTATGGCTACACCTTC. This sequence encodes CASRGNINYGYTF.

In its sample, this clonotype was seen many times. V and J are TRBV20-1 and TRBJ1-1; perhaps TRBD1 as D (6 bases). Trimming took off 6 bases at V and 2 bases at J, with 10 bases between the two ends. CDR3 length equals 12 residues. Germline V CDR1 and CDR2: DFQATT, SNEGSKA (reference sequence). DNA for the CDR3: TGCAGTGCCCAGACAGGAAACACTGAAGCTTTCTTT. Translation gives CSAQTGNTEAFF.

This clonotype was seen a few times. The genes are TRBV29-1 and TRBJ1-5, with TRBD1 as a possible D gene (5 bases). CDR3 length equals 12 residues. Germline CDR1 reads SQVTM; CDR2 reads ANQGSEA. Trimming stripped 3 bases from V and 11 bases from J, with 14 bases between. The CDR3: CSVETPSGTQHF. CDR3 nucleotide sequence: TGCAGCGTTGAGACACCCTCAGGGACCCAGCATTTT.

V and J are TRBV5-1 and TRBJ1-2; D gene unclear. Between the trimmed V and J ends, which lost 0 bases and 8 bases, there was a span of 17 bases. This CDR3 contains 15 residues. The germline gives CDR1 SGHRS, CDR2 YFSETQ. The chain's CDR3 is CASSLVEHKRLGYTF. The DNA for the CDR3 is TGCGCCAGCAGCTTGGTGGAGCACAAAAGATTGGGCTACACCTTC. The full variable domain, in which reference TRBV5-1 and TRBJ1-2 provide the parts outside the CDR3, is KAGVTQTPRYLIKTRGQQVTLSCSPISGHRSVSWYQQTPGQGLQFLFEYFSETQRNKGNFPGRFSGRQFSNSRSEMNVSTLELGDSALYLCASSLVEHKRLGYTFGSGTRLTVV.

This clonotype has a count of ten or more. The chain recombines TRBV5-1 with TRBJ2-7; 7 bases line up with TRBD2. The CDR3 extends over 13 amino acids. The germline V gene encodes CDR1 SGHRS and CDR2 YFSETQ. The J segment lost 3 bases and the V segment lost 3 bases, leaving 3 bases of the junction unmatched. CDR3: CASSWGGNYEQYF. As DNA, the CDR3 is TGCGCCAGCAGCTGGGGAGGGAACTACGAGCAGTACTTC.

This clonotype has ten or more counts. The chain joins TRBV20-1 to TRBJ1-1; tentatively, D is TRBD1 (5 bases). In germline, CDR1 is DFQATT, CDR2 SNEGSKA (reference sequence). The CDR3 extends over 12 amino acids. V lost 2 bases to trimming and J lost 5 bases, with 9 bases between them. In DNA, the CDR3 is TGCAGTGCTAGACAGGGAGGGACTGAAGCTTTCTTT. It translates to CSARQGGTEAFF.

The chain recombines TRBV7-2 with TRBJ2-1; 9 bases are shared with TRBD2. The V segment lost 5 bases and the J segment 1 base; nucleotides outside the gene matches: 6. CDR1 and CDR2 from the germline V gene are SGHTA and FQGNSA. The length of the CDR3 is 16 residues. The CDR3 DNA is TGTGCCAGCAGCCGGGCGGGAGGGGCTTCCTACAATGAGCAGTTCTTC. It yields the protein CASSRAGGASYNEQFF.

This clonotype was picked up a small number of times. The chain carries TRBV3-1 and TRBJ2-5; D is uncertain. The CDR3 contains 14 residues. Trimming cost V 4 bases and J 4 bases, with 13 bases left between them. Germline assignment: CDR1 LGHDT and CDR2 YNNKEL (reference sequence). DNA for the CDR3: TGTGCCAGCAGCCCCGAACTGCAACGAGAGACCCAGTACTTC. Residues: CASSPELQRETQYF.

The chain is built from TRBV18 and TRBJ2-2, with D possibly TRBD1 on 5 matching bases. V was trimmed by 0 bases and J by 7 bases, leaving 12 bases between them. Germline CDR1 and CDR2: KGHSH and LQKENI. This CDR3 comprises 15 residues. CDR3: CASSPPSRVIGELFF. CDR3 coding DNA: TGTGCCAGCTCACCACCGAGCAGGGTAATCGGGGAGCTGTTTTTT.

This sequence joins TRBV6-1 and TRBJ1-3; TRBD1 aligns across 8 bases. Trimming took 6 bases from V and 1 from J; bases not matched to a gene: 5. The CDR3 is made up of 15 amino acids. Germline V lookup: CDR1 MNHNS, CDR2 SASEGT. CDR3 nucleotides: TGTGCCAGCAGCGGACAGGGAGGGTCTGGAAACACCATATATTTT. Protein: CASSGQGGSGNTIYF.

This clonotype came up many times. The V gene is TRBV11-2, the J gene TRBJ1-2; no reliable D call. The CDR3 is 13 amino acids. CDR1 and CDR2 (germline): SGHAT, FQNNGV. V lost 5 bases and J lost 1, with 8 bases in between. This chain's CDR3 is CASSLDNNYGYTF. Written as DNA, the CDR3 is TGTGCCAGCAGCCTCGACAATAACTATGGCTACACCTTC.

This clonotype appeared once. This chain links TRBV29-1 with TRBJ2-2; 9 bases are shared with TRBD1. This CDR3 is 12 amino acids long. Germline assignment: CDR1 SQVTM and CDR2 ANQGSEA. With 5 bases clipped from V and 6 bases from J, the junction kept 1 base outside the gene matches. The CDR3 is CSVRQGAGELFF. The CDR3 bases are TGCAGCGTTCGACAGGGGGCCGGGGAGCTGTTTTTT.

The chain links TRBV7-9 to TRBJ2-7; tentatively, D is TRBD1 (5 bases). With 5 bases removed from V and 4 bases from J, the gap between germline ends came to 9 bases. CDR1 is SEHNR and CDR2 is FQNEAQ in the germline V gene (reference sequence). The CDR3 extends over 12 amino acids. The CDR3 nucleotides read TGTGCCAGCAGCCGACAGTTGTACGAGCAGTACTTC. Its translation: CASSRQLYEQYF.

In DNA form, the CDR3 reads TGTGCCAGCAGGAGCCGGGACGTCTCTGGAAACACCATATATTTT. It encodes CASRSRDVSGNTIYF. This chain connects TRBV6-1 to TRBJ1-3; TRBD1 might be the D (5 bases). The length of the CDR3 is 15 residues. Germline CDR1 is MNHNS and CDR2 is SASEGT. V gave up 6 bases and J gave up 0 bases, with 12 bases separating them.

The chain has TRBV12-3 or TRBV12-4 and TRBJ2-1; D is unresolved. This CDR3 spans 12 amino acids. V shed 5 bases and J shed 9 bases, with 11 bases lying between them. CDR3 loop: CASSPDRTEQFF. For the CDR3, the DNA is TGTGCCAGCAGTCCGGACCGTACTGAGCAGTTCTTC.

The J gene is TRBJ1-5, the V gene TRBV4-3; D is ambiguous. Germline V CDR1 and CDR2: LGHNA, YSLEER. With 4 bases removed from V and 4 bases from J, the gap between germline ends came to 8 bases. The CDR3 loop spans 13 amino acids. CDR3: CASSRSENQPQHF. CDR3 coding DNA: TGCGCCAGCAGCCGATCGGAGAATCAGCCCCAGCATTTT.

The chain uses TRBV12-3 or TRBV12-4 and TRBJ2-7; possibly TRBD2 for D (5 bases). V gave up 5 bases and J gave up 9 bases, with 17 bases separating them. This CDR3 region has 13 residues. CDR3: CASSRPQESGQYF. CDR3 sequence (DNA): TGTGCCAGCAGTAGACCCCAAGAGAGCGGGCAGTACTTC.